One and the same sample provided the 32 T cell receptor beta chains below, sequenced in a study of T cell responses to AZD1222 COVID-19 vaccine. Clones were read by immunoSEQ multiplex PCR, and TCRdb kept only the in-frame ones, dropping some. Of 100,000 to 150,000 clones in the sample, approximately 91% were seen once. The sequencing used peripheral blood, collected 28 days after the second AZD1222 dose. These receptors were obtained from an adult who received the AZD1222 COVID-19 vaccine.

This clone was detected only once. V and J are TRBV19 and TRBJ2-3; D possibly matches TRBD1 or TRBD2 (6 bases each). V was clipped by 3 bases and J by 1 base, with 11 bases between them. The CDR3 has 15 residues. Germline CDR1 LNHDA, CDR2 SQIVND (reference sequence). As DNA, the CDR3 is TGTGCCAGTAGTATTGGGGGGCGTCGCACAGATACGCAGTATTTT. Its translation: CASSIGGRRTDTQYF.

This clone turned up a few times. The CDR3 DNA follows: TGCGCCAGCAGCCCGCAATCTACAGGGAGGAATGGCTACACCTTC. It translates to CASSPQSTGRNGYTF. The genes are TRBV5-1 and TRBJ1-2; maybe TRBD1 (6 bases). The length of the CDR3 is 15 residues. Trimming shortened V by 4 bases and J by 6 bases, and 19 bases separated the two germline ends. Per the germline V gene, CDR1 is SGHRS and CDR2 is YFSETQ.

This chain connects TRBV6-1 to TRBJ2-7, with 8 bases matching TRBD1. Per germline, CDR1 MNHNS and CDR2 SASEGT. This CDR3 region has 14 residues. Trimming took 3 bases from V and 4 from J; bases not matched to a gene: 5. The CDR3 sequence: CASSERTGRYEQYF. The CDR3 DNA follows: TGTGCCAGCAGTGAGCGGACAGGGCGGTACGAGCAGTACTTC.

The chain couples TRBV3-1 (or the pseudogene TRBV3-2) to TRBJ2-1, with D tentatively TRBD2 (5 bases). With 2 bases removed from V and 4 bases from J, the gap between germline ends came to 15 bases. Per germline, CDR1 LGHDT and CDR2 YNNKEL (reference sequence). The CDR3 spans 16 residues. CDR3 sequence (DNA): TGTGCCAGCAGCCAAACACGGCGGGCCCTTTACAATGAGCAGTTCTTC. This sequence encodes CASSQTRRALYNEQFF.

The chain couples TRBV30 to TRBJ1-1, with D perhaps matching TRBD1 (5 bases). Trimming shortened V by 0 bases and J by 4 bases, and 12 bases separated the two germline ends. The CDR3 length is 14 residues. The V gene's germline CDR1 is GTSNPN and CDR2 SVGIG (reference sequence). In DNA form, the CDR3 reads TGTGCCTGGAGTGTATTAGTGGGGCCCACTGAAGCTTTCTTT. It codes for CAWSVLVGPTEAFF.

The chain carries TRBV15 and TRBJ1-2; tentatively, D is TRBD1 (5 bases). The CDR3 has 13 amino acids. Trimming left V 6 bases short and J 5 bases short, with 13 bases between. The V gene's germline CDR1 is LNHNV and CDR2 YYDKDF (reference sequence). Written as DNA, the CDR3 is TGTGCCACCAGACCTGCAGGGAGATATGGCTACACCTTC. This encodes CATRPAGRYGYTF.

The chain couples TRBV14 to TRBJ1-4; no firm D call. Germline V gene lookup returns CDR1 SGHDN and CDR2 FVKESK. The V end lost 2 bases, the J end lost 0 bases, and 7 bases lay between the germline ends. The CDR3 consists of 15 residues. The CDR3 DNA follows: TGTGCCAGCAGCCAACACTTTGCAACTAATGAAAAACTGTTTTTT. Protein: CASSQHFATNEKLFF.

The CDR3 DNA reads as TGTGCCAGCAGCCAAATGTCAGAAGGCTACACCTTC. Translating gives CASSQMSEGYTF. The chain recombines TRBV14 with TRBJ1-2, with D unresolved. CDR1 and CDR2 (germline): SGHDN, FVKESK. V was pared by 2 bases and J by 8 bases, with 9 bases between. The CDR3 extends over 12 amino acids.

The rearrangement links TRBV5-6 to TRBJ1-1, with no clear D. Germline V gene lookup returns CDR1 SGHDT and CDR2 YYEEEE. This CDR3 spans 14 amino acids. V was cut by 2 bases and J by 1 base, with 9 bases left in between. Written as DNA, the CDR3 is TGTGCCAGCAGCTTCCGTTACAGGAACACTGAAGCTTTCTTT. It is translated as CASSFRYRNTEAFF.

The rearrangement joins TRBV27 to TRBJ2-2; 10 positions agree with TRBD2. The CDR3 is 16 amino acids. Germline V gives CDR1 MNHEY, CDR2 SMNVEV (reference sequence). V dropped 5 bases and J dropped 1; count of bases not matched to a gene: 4. The CDR3 spells CASSLLAGKNTGELFF. CDR3 nucleotides: TGTGCCAGCAGTCTACTAGCGGGAAAGAACACCGGGGAGCTGTTTTTT.

The chain is built from TRBV2 and TRBJ1-5; possibly TRBD1 for D (6 bases). Looked up from germline, CDR1 is SNHLY and CDR2 is FYNNEI. The V gene lost 3 bases and the J gene lost 0 bases, with 9 bases spanning the gap. This CDR3 region has 15 residues. CDR3: CASSETGYSNQPQHF. DNA for the CDR3: TGTGCCAGCAGTGAGACAGGCTATAGCAATCAGCCCCAGCATTTT.

V and J are TRBV19 and TRBJ2-7; TRBD1 matches 8 bases. The CDR3 has 14 residues. V shed 3 bases and J 4 bases; nucleotides not matched to a gene: 5. Germline V CDR1 and CDR2: LNHDA, SQIVND (reference sequence). For the CDR3, the DNA is TGTGCCAGTAGTATGCGGACAGGGCTTTACGAGCAGTACTTC. Protein product: CASSMRTGLYEQYF.

The chain uses TRBV19 and TRBJ1-4, with 8 bases lining up with TRBD1. There are 15 residues in the CDR3. Germline CDR1 is LNHDA and CDR2 is SQIVND (reference sequence). After removal of 4 bases from V and 7 bases from J, the junction contained 8 bases not matched to a gene. This chain's CDR3 is CASSTLDRVAEKLFF. Here the CDR3 DNA reads TGTGCCAGTAGTACTCTGGACAGGGTTGCTGAAAAACTGTTTTTT. The full variable domain, its missing parts supplied by reference TRBV19 and TRBJ1-4, is DGGITQSPKYLFRKEGQNVTLSCEQNLNHDAMYWYRQDPGQGLRLIYYSQIVNDFQKGDIAEGYSVSREKKESFPLTVTSAQKNPTAFYLCASSTLDRVAEKLFFGSGTQLSVL.

DNA for the CDR3: TGTGCCAGCAGTTTATTGGGGAAAAATCAGCCCCAGCATTTT. It translates to CASSLLGKNQPQHF. V usage is TRBV28 and J usage is TRBJ1-5; D is ambiguous. The CDR3 spans 14 residues. The V gene lost 1 base and the J gene lost 4 bases, with 8 bases spanning the gap. Germline CDR1 MDHEN, CDR2 SYDVKM.

The genes are TRBV6-1 and TRBJ1-1; possible D gene TRBD1, 5 bases. This CDR3 has 13 residues. Germline V gives CDR1 MNHNS, CDR2 SASEGT. Between the trimmed V and J ends, which lost 2 bases and 3 bases, there was a span of 7 bases. The CDR3 DNA reads TGTGCCAGCAGTGAAAAGGGACACACTGAAGCTTTCTTT. This codes for CASSEKGHTEAFF.

J is TRBJ1-4 and V is TRBV23-1; D uncertain. TRBV23-1 is reported as an ORF; its role is uncertain. Trimming stripped 11 bases from V and 3 bases from J, with 16 bases between. The CDR3 totals 14 residues. This chain's CDR3 is CAGSVQAPNEKLFF. Written as DNA, the CDR3 is TGCGCCGGAAGCGTCCAGGCGCCTAATGAAAAACTGTTTTTT.

This chain uses TRBV6-1 with TRBJ1-2; 7 bases map to TRBD1. This CDR3 has 14 residues. The J segment lost 4 bases and the V segment lost 2 bases, leaving 4 bases of the junction unmatched. CDR1 and CDR2 (germline): MNHNS, SASEGT. CDR3 coding DNA: TGTGCCAGCAGTGAACCGGACAGGTTCTATGGCTACACCTTC. Translation gives CASSEPDRFYGYTF.

The gene calls are TRBV5-5 and TRBJ1-3, with 7 bases aligning to TRBD1. The V gene's germline CDR1 is SGHKS and CDR2 YYEKEE (reference sequence). V gave up 0 bases and J gave up 3 bases; unmatched junction bases: 12. The CDR3 loop spans 18 amino acids. CDR3: CASSLADRGRSFGNTIYF. CDR3 nucleotide sequence: TGTGCCAGCAGCTTGGCTGATAGGGGGCGGTCGTTTGGAAACACCATATATTTT.

The rearrangement links TRBV6-4 to TRBJ1-3; possibly TRBD1 for D (5 bases). This CDR3 has 13 residues. Looked up from germline, CDR1 is MRHNA and CDR2 is SNTAGT. V was trimmed by 3 bases and J by 4 bases, leaving 7 bases between them. The CDR3 loop reads CASSENRGNTIYF. CDR3 DNA sequence: TGTGCCAGCAGTGAAAACAGGGGAAACACCATATATTTT.

The V gene is TRBV7-2, the J gene TRBJ1-5, with 8 bases identical to TRBD1. The length of the CDR3 is 16 residues. Germline lookup yields CDR1 SGHTA and CDR2 FQGNSA. Trimming at V came to 3 bases and at J to 2 bases, leaving 6 bases not matched to a gene. The CDR3 nucleotides read TGTGCCAGCAGCTTTTCAGGGGGCGCAGGCAATCAGCCCCAGCATTTT. This sequence encodes CASSFSGGAGNQPQHF.

The chain has TRBV9 and TRBJ1-4; possibly TRBD1 for D (5 bases). V shed 4 bases and J shed 1 base, with 14 bases lying between them. The CDR3 has 16 amino acids. Germline assignment: CDR1 SGDLS and CDR2 YYNGEE. Written as DNA, the CDR3 is TGTGCCAGCAGCCGTCACGGGGGAGGAACTAATGAAAAACTGTTTTTT. Encoded protein: CASSRHGGGTNEKLFF. Based on the CDR3 plus reference TRBV9 and TRBJ1-4, the full variable domain is DSGVTQTPKHLITATGQRVTLRCSPRSGDLSVYWYQQSLDQGLQFLIQYYNGEERAKGNILERFSAQQFPDLHSELNLSSLELGDSALYFCASSRHGGGTNEKLFFGSGTQLSVL.

This clone has just a few counts. The rearrangement joins TRBV27 to TRBJ1-1, with D possibly TRBD1 on 5 matching bases. The germline V and J ends were trimmed by 2 bases and 6 bases, with 19 bases remaining between them. From germline, CDR1 is MNHEY and CDR2 SMNVEV (reference sequence). CDR3 length: 16 residues. CDR3 coding DNA: TGTGCCAGCAGTTTAGGCGGGCACCGGACACCCCCTGAAGCTTTCTTT. This codes for CASSLGGHRTPPEAFF.

This chain links TRBV4-2 with TRBJ2-7; D may be TRBD2 (5 bases). Between the trimmed V and J ends, which lost 1 base and 2 bases, there was a span of 6 bases. Looked up from germline, CDR1 is LGHNA and CDR2 is YNFKEQ. The CDR3 runs 13 residues. The CDR3 reads CASSQVLAYEQYF. The CDR3 bases are TGTGCCAGCAGCCAAGTACTAGCCTACGAGCAGTACTTC.

The chain carries TRBV9 and TRBJ1-6, with 8 bases aligning to TRBD1. Germline assignment: CDR1 SGDLS and CDR2 YYNGEE. V trimming: 4 bases; J trimming: 8 bases; junction bases outside the gene matches: 5. This CDR3 is built from 14 residues. CDR3 region: CASSPRDRYSPLHF. The CDR3 DNA sequence: TGTGCCAGCAGCCCCCGGGACAGGTATTCACCCCTCCACTTT. Together with reference TRBV9 and TRBJ1-6, the CDR3 gives the full variable domain: DSGVTQTPKHLITATGQRVTLRCSPRSGDLSVYWYQQSLDQGLQFLIQYYNGEERAKGNILERFSAQQFPDLHSELNLSSLELGDSALYFCASSPRDRYSPLHFGNGTRLTVT.

The V and J genes are TRBV5-1 and TRBJ2-7; D may be TRBD2 (5 bases). Germline loops: CDR1 SGHRS, CDR2 YFSETQ. The CDR3 spans 16 residues. With 0 bases removed from V and 2 bases from J, the gap between germline ends came to 15 bases. In nucleotides, the CDR3 is TGCGCCAGCAGCTTGGGTCTAGCCCGACCCGCCTACGAGCAGTACTTC. Its translation is CASSLGLARPAYEQYF.

The table lists this clone with a count of one. This chain connects TRBV7-2 to TRBJ2-1; D uncertain. CDR3 size: 12 residues. Trimming removed 4 bases from V and 15 bases from J, with 16 bases in between. Germline CDR1 and CDR2: SGHTA and FQGNSA. The CDR3 nucleotides read TGTGCCAGCAGCTCCAACCGGGTAAGGGTGTTCTTC. Protein product: CASSSNRVRVFF.

The chain carries TRBV19 and TRBJ2-1; tentatively, D is TRBD2 (5 bases). CDR3 length equals 13 residues. Deletions cut 7 bases from V and 10 bases from J, with 17 bases between. Germline assignment: CDR1 LNHDA and CDR2 SQIVND (reference sequence). DNA for the CDR3: TGTGCCAGTACCCTCCGGGCGGGTTTCGAGCAGTTCTTC. Protein: CASTLRAGFEQFF.

This sequence joins TRBV30 and TRBJ1-4, with no clear D. Germline values: CDR1 GTSNPN, CDR2 SVGIG (reference sequence). The CDR3 length is 12 residues. V was clipped by 2 bases and J by 7 bases, with 8 bases between them. DNA for the CDR3: TGTGCCTGGAGTCGCCGTGGTGAAAAACTGTTTTTT. It translates to CAWSRRGEKLFF.

The CDR3 region is CASSLGTLGGNSPLHF. The CDR3 DNA reads as TGTGCCAGCAGCTTGGGCACCCTGGGGGGTAATTCACCCCTCCACTTT. The chain couples TRBV5-4 to TRBJ1-6; possibly TRBD1 for D (5 bases). Germline assignment: CDR1 SGHNT and CDR2 YYREEE (reference sequence). The V gene lost 0 bases and the J gene lost 6 bases, with 13 bases spanning the gap. This CDR3 region has 16 residues.

The rearrangement joins TRBV10-3 to TRBJ2-1; D is ambiguous. CDR1 and CDR2 (germline): ENHRY, SYGVKD. The V end was cut by 1 base, the J end by 6 bases, with 4 bases between. This CDR3 region has 12 residues. The CDR3 DNA sequence: TGTGCCATCAGTGAGTTCAGCAATGAGCAGTTCTTC. It codes for CAISEFSNEQFF.

The rearrangement joins TRBV27 to TRBJ2-1, with TRBD2 as a possible D gene (6 bases). V dropped 6 bases and J dropped 2 bases, with 14 bases sitting between them. This CDR3 region has 15 residues. Germline lookup yields CDR1 MNHEY and CDR2 SMNVEV (reference sequence). CDR3 region: CASSLSGLAYNEQFF. The CDR3 nucleotides are TGTGCCAGCAGCTTAAGCGGGCTAGCCTACAATGAGCAGTTCTTC.

The J gene is TRBJ2-1, the V gene TRBV29-1; 9 bases match TRBD1. Germline CDR1 and CDR2: SQVTM and ANQGSEA. The CDR3 has 14 amino acids. Trimming cost V 4 bases and J 6 bases; bases outside gene matches: 7. As DNA, the CDR3 is TGCAGCGTTGCAGGGACAGGGAGGGGCAATGAGCAGTTCTTC. Translating gives CSVAGTGRGNEQFF.